The clone carrying this T cell receptor beta chain occurred a few times. Its antigen is unknown. The CDR3 spans 13 residues. Looked up from germline, CDR1 is ENHRY and CDR2 is SYGVKD. V shed 8 bases and J 2 bases; nucleotides not matched to a gene: 5. The data belong to a study of blood T cells in healthy people across ages. Notes on the study in general: There was no known CMV status for donors, so expanded clonotype changes were possibly confounded.

With a J-beta primer mix and a sample-barcoded 5' primer, a second PCR ran about 6 to 11 cycles. TCRdb re-analysed the 5' RACE reads in MiXCR, keeping a single row per CDR3 protein. The sample shows 600,000 to 850,000 distinct CDR3 sequences, just under 25% of them seen only once. This sample also belongs to another study, concerning T cells of mothers and their children. That work adds: All donors were healthy and Caucasian; they were three mothers and their six children. Second-PCR primer M1S introduced sample barcodes and 2-4 random nucleotides.

The receptor was isolated from a boy younger than 18 in good health. The rearrangement links TRBV10-3 to TRBJ1-2; 7 bases are a match to TRBD1. Sequencing was carried out using blood. CDR3 loop: CAIRGQENYGYTF. CDR3 coding DNA: TGTGCCATCCGCGGACAGGAGAACTATGGCTACACCTTC.